This T cell receptor beta chain derives from a study of blood T cell repertoires in COVID-19. From germline, CDR1 is SGDLS and CDR2 YYNGEE. This CDR3 has 16 residues. V lost 0 bases, J lost 0 bases, and 10 bases lay in between. Clones were read by immunoSEQ multiplex PCR, and TCRdb kept only the in-frame ones, dropping some. The sample holds approximately 260,000 clones; 65% to 85% are singletons and the top ten take more than 3%. The gene calls are TRBV9 and TRBJ1-5; D might be TRBD1 (6 bases). This clonotype was sampled from a man aged 50-59 years who had recovered from COVID-19. Sequenced input: PBMCs or T cells enriched from blood (not recorded which). CDR3 sequence: CASSVGQVYSNQPQHF. The CDR3 DNA is TGTGCCAGCAGCGTAGGACAGGTCTATAGCAATCAGCCCCAGCATTTT.